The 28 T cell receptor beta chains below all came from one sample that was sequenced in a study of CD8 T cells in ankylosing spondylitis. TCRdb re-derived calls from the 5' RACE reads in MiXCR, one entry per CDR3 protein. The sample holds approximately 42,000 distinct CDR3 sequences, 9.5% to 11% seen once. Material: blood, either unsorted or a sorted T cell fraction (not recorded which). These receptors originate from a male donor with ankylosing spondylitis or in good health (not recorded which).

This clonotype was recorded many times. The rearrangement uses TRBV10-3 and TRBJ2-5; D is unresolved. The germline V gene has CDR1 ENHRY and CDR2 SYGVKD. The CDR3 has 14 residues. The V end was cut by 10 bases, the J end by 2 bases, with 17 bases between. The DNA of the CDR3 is TGTGCCACACGGTGGCAGGTAGAACAAGAGACCCAGTACTTC. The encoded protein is CATRWQVEQETQYF.

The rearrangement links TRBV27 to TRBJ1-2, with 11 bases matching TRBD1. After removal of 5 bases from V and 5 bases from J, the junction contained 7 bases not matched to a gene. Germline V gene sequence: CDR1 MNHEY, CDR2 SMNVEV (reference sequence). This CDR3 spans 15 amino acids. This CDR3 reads CASSPQGQGEYGYTF. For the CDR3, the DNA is TGTGCCAGCAGTCCACAGGGACAGGGGGAATATGGCTACACCTTC.

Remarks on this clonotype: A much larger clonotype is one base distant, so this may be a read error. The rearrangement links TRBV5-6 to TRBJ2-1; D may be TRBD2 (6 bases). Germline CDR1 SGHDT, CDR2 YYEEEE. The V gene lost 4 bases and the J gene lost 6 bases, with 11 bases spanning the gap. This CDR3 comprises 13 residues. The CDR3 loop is CASSQVGGNEQFF. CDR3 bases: TGTGCCAGCAGCCAGGTGGGGGGCAATGAGCAGTTCTTC. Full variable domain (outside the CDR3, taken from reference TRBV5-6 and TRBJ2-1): DAGVTQSPTHLIKTRGQQVTLRCSPKSGHDTVSWYQQALGQGPQFIFQYYEEEERQRGNFPDRFSGHQFPNYSSELNVNALLLGDSALYLCASSQVGGNEQFFGPGTRLTVL.

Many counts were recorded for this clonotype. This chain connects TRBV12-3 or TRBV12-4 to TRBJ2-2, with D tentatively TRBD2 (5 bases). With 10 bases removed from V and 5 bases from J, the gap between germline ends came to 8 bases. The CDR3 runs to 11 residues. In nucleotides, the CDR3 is TGTGCCACCGGGGAAACCGGGGAGCTGTTTTTT. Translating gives CATGETGELFF.

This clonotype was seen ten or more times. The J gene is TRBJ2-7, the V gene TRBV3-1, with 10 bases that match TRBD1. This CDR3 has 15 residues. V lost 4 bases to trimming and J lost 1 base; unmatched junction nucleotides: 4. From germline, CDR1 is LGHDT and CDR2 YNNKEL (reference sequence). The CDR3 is CASSRTGGRSYEQYF. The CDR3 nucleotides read TGTGCCAGCAGCCGGACAGGGGGAAGATCCTACGAGCAGTACTTC.

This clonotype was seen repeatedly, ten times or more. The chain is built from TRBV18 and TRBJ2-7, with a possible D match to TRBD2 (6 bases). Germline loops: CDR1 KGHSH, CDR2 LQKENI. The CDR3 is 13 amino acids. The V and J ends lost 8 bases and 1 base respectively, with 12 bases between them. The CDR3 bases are TGTGCCAGCAAGACGACTAGTTCCTACGAGCAGTACTTC. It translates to CASKTTSSYEQYF.

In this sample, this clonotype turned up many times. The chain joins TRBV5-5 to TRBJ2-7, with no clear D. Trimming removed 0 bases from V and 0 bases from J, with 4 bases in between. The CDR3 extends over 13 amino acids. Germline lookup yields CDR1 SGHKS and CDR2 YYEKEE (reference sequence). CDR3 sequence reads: CASSLASSYEQYF. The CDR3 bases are TGTGCCAGCAGCTTGGCATCCTCCTACGAGCAGTACTTC.

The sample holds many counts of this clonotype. For the CDR3, the DNA is TGCGCCAGCAGCCAACGCCGGGACAGCTCCTACAATGAGCAGTTCTTC. Its protein product is CASSQRRDSSYNEQFF. The chain employs TRBV5-1 and TRBJ2-1, with TRBD1 identical over 7 bases. The V and J ends lost 4 bases and 0 bases, in that order; junction bases with no gene match: 7. Germline CDR1 and CDR2: SGHRS and YFSETQ. The CDR3 contains 16 residues.

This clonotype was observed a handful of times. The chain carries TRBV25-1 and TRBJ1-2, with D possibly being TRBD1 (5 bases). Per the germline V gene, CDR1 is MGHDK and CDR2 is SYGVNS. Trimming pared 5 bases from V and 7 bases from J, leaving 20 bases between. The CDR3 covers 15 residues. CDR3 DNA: TGTGCCAGCAGTTACTTGGGGACCGGCGGTCCTGGCTACACCTTC. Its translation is CASSYLGTGGPGYTF.

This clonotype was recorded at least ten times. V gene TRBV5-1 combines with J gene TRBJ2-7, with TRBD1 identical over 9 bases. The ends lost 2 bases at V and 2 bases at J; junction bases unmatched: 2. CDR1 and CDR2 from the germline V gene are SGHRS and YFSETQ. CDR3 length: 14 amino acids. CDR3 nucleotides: TGCGCCAGCAGCTTCGGACAGGGGACCTACGAGCAGTACTTC. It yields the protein CASSFGQGTYEQYF.

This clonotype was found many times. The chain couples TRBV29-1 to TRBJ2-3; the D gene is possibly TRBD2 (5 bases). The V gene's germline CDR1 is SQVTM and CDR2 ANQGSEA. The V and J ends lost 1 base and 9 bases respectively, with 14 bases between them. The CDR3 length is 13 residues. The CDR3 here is CSVEVGSVWTQYF. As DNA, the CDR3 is TGCAGCGTTGAAGTGGGGAGCGTTTGGACGCAGTATTTT.

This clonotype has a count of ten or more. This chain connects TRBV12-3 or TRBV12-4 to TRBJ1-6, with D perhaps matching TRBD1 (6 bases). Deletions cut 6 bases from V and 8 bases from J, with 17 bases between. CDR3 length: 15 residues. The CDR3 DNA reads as TGTGCCAGCAGCCTCCCTCCCGGGGGCCATTCACCCCTCCACTTT. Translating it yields CASSLPPGGHSPLHF.

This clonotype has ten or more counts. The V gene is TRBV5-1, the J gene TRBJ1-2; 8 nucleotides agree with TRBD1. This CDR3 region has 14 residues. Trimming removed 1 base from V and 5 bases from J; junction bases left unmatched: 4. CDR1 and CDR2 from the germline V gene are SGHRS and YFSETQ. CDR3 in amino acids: CASSLNTGGYGYTF. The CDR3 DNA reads TGCGCCAGCAGCTTGAATACAGGGGGGTATGGCTACACCTTC.

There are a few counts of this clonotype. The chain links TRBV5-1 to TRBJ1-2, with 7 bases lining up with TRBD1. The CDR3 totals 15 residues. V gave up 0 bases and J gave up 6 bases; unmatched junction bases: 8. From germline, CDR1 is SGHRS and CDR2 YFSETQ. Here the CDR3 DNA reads TGCGCCAGCAGCTTGGGACAGGGCCCCCGCGATGGCTACACCTTC. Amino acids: CASSLGQGPRDGYTF.

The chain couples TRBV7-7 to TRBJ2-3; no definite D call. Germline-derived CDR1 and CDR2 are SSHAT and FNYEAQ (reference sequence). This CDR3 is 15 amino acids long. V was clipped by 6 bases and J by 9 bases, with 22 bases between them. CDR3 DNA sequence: TGTGCCAGCAGTCCCGGGTTGGGGTCGACGGAAACGCAGTATTTT. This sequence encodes CASSPGLGSTETQYF.

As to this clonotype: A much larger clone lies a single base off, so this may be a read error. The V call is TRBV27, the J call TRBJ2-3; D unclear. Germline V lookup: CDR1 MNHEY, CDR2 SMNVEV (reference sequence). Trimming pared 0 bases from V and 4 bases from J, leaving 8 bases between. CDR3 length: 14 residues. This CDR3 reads CASSLSLVPDTQYF. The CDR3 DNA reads TGTGCCAGCAGTTTATCGTTAGTCCCAGATACGCAGTATTTT.

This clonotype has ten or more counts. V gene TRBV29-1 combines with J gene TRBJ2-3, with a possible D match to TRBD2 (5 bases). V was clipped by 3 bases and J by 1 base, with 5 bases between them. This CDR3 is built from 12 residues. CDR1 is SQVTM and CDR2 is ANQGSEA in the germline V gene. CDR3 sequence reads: CSVEEGTDTQYF. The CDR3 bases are TGCAGCGTTGAGGAGGGCACAGATACGCAGTATTTT.

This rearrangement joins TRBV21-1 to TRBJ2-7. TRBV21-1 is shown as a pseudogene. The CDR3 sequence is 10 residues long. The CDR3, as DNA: TGTGCCAGGGGCTCCTACGAGCAGTACTTC. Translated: CARGSYEQYF.

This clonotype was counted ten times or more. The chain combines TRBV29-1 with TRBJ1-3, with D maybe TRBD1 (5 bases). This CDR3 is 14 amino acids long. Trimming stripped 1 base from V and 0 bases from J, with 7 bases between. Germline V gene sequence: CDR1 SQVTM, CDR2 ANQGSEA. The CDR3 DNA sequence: TGCAGCGTTGAAGGTGGGACCTCTGGAAACACCATATATTTT. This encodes CSVEGGTSGNTIYF.

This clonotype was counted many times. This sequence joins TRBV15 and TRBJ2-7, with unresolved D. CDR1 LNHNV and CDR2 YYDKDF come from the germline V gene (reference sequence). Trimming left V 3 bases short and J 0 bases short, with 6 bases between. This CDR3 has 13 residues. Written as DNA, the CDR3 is TGTGCCACCAGCAGGGTGCTCTCCTACGAGCAGTACTTC. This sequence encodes CATSRVLSYEQYF.

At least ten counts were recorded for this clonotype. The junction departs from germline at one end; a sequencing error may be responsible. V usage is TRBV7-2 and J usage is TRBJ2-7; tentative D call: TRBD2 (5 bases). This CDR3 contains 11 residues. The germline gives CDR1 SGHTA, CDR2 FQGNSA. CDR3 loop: CASSLGGFSTF. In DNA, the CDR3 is TGTGCCAGCAGCTTAGGAGGGTTCTCCACCTTC.

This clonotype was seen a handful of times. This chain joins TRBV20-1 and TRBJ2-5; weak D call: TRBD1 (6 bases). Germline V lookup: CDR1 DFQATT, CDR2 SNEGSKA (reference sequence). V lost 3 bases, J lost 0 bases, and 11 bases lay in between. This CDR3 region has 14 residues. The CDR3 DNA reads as TGCAGTGCTAGTCAGGGGCTAAACCAAGAGACCCAGTACTTC. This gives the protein CSASQGLNQETQYF.

The chain's CDR3 is CASSDDPAGTDTQYF. In DNA form, the CDR3 reads TGTGCCAGCAGTGACGACCCGGCAGGCACAGATACGCAGTATTTT. The chain is built from TRBV6-4 and TRBJ2-3; the D is unclear. V was pared by 2 bases and J by 1 base, with 10 bases between. Germline CDR1 reads MRHNA; CDR2 reads SNTAGT. The CDR3 runs to 15 residues.

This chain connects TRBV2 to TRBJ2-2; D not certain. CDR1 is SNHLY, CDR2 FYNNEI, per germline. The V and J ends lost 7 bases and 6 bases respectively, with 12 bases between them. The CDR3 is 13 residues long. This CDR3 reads CASTQTEAGELFF. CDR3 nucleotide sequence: TGTGCCAGCACCCAAACCGAGGCCGGGGAGCTGTTTTTT.

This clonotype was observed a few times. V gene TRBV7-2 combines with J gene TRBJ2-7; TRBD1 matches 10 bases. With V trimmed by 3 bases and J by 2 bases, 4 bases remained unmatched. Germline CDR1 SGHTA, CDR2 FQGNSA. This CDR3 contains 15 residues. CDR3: CASSFDRGPTYEQYF. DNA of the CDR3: TGTGCCAGCAGCTTCGACAGGGGGCCTACCTACGAGCAGTACTTC.

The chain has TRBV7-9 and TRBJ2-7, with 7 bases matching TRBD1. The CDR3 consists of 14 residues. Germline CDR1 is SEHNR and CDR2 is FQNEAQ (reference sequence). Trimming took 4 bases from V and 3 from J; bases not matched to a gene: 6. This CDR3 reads CASSSRAGGYEQYF. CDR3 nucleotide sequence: TGTGCCAGCAGCTCAAGGGCAGGGGGCTACGAGCAGTACTTC.

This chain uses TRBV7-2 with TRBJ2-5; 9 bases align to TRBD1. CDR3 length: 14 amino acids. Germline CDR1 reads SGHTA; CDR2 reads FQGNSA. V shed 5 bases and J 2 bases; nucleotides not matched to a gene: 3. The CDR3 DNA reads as TGTGCCAGCAGCCGCGGACAGGGGCAAGAGACCCAGTACTTC. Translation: CASSRGQGQETQYF. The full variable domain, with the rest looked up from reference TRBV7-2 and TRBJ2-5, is GAGVSQSPSNKVTEKGKDVELRCDPISGHTALYWYRQSLGQGLEFLIYFQGNSAPDKSGLPSDRFSAERTGGSVSTLTIQRTQQEDSAVYLCASSRGQGQETQYFGPGTRLLVL.

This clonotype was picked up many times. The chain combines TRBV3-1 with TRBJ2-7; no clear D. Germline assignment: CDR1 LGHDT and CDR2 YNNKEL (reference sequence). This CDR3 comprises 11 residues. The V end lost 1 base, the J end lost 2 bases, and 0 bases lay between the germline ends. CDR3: CASSQAYEQYF. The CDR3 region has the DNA TGTGCCAGCAGCCAAGCCTACGAGCAGTACTTC.